The 3 T cell receptor beta chains below come from one sample, sequenced in a study of blood T cell repertoires in COVID-19. Measured with immunoSEQ multiplex PCR; TCRdb has only the in-frame clones, and not every one. In the table there are 150,000 to 200,000 clones, about four fifths of which are singletons. What was sequenced was peripheral blood. The receptor set was obtained from a man aged 55 to 70 with active or convalescent COVID-19.

The V and J genes are TRBV6-5 and TRBJ2-7; a weak D match, TRBD2 (6 bases). The V end lost 4 bases, the J end lost 9 bases, and 13 bases lay between the germline ends. Per germline, CDR1 MNHEY and CDR2 SVGAGI. This CDR3 has 12 residues. In DNA, the CDR3 is TGTGCCAGCAGTTTCCCATGGGGAGGGCAGTACTTC. Encoded protein: CASSFPWGGQYF.

Only one count was recorded for this clone. The J gene is TRBJ1-2, the V gene TRBV19, with 7 bases fitting TRBD1. Trimming at V came to 3 bases and at J to 7 bases, leaving 5 bases not matched to a gene. The CDR3 spans 13 residues. CDR1 LNHDA and CDR2 SQIVND come from the germline V gene (reference sequence). For the CDR3, the DNA is TGTGCCAGTAGTATCGACAGGGTTAGTGGCTACACCTTC. It translates to CASSIDRVSGYTF.

The CDR3 loop is CASSLQGLNTEAFF. In DNA form, the CDR3 reads TGTGCCAGCAGCCTACAGGGTTTGAACACTGAAGCTTTCTTT. The chain combines TRBV6-1 with TRBJ1-1, with D tentatively TRBD1 (6 bases). This CDR3 region has 14 residues. The germline V gene encodes CDR1 MNHNS and CDR2 SASEGT. V gave up 6 bases and J gave up 0 bases, with 11 bases separating them.